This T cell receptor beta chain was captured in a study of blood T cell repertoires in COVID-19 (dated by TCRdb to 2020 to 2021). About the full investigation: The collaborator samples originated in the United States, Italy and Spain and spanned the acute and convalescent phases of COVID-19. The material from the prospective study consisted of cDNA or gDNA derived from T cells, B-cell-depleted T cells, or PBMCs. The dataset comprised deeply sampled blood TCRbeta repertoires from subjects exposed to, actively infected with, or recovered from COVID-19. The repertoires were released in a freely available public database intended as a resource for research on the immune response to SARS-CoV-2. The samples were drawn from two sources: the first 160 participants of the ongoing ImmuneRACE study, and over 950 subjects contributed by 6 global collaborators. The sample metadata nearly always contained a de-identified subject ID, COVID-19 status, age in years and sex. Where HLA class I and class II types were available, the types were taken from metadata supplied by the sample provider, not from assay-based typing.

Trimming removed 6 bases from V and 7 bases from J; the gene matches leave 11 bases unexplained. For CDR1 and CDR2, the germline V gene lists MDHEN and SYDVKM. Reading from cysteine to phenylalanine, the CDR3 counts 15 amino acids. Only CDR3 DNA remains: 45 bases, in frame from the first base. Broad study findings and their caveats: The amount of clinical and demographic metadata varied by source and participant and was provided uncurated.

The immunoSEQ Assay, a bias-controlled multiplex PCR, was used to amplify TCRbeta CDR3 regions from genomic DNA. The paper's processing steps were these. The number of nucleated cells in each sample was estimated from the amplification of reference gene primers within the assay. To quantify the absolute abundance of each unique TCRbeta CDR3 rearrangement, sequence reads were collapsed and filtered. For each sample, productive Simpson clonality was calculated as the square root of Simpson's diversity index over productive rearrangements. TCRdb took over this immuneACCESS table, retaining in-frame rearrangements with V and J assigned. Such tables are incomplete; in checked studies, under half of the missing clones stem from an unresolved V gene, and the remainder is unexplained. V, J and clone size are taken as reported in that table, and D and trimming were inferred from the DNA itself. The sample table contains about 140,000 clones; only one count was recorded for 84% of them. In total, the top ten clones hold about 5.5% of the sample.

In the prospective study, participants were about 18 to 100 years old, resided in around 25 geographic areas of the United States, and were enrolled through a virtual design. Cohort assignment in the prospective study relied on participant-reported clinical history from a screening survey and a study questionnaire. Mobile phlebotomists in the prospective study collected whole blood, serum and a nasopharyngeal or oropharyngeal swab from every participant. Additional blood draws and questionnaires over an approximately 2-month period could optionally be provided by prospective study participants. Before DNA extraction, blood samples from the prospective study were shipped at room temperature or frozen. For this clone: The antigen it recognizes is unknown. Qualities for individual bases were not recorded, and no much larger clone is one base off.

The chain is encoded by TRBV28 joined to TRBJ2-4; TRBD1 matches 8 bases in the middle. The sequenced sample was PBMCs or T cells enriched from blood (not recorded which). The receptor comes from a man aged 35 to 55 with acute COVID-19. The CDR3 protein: CASSRTGLEGNIQYF. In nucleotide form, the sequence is TGTGCCAGCAGCCGGACAGGGCTCGAGGGGAACATTCAGTACTTC.